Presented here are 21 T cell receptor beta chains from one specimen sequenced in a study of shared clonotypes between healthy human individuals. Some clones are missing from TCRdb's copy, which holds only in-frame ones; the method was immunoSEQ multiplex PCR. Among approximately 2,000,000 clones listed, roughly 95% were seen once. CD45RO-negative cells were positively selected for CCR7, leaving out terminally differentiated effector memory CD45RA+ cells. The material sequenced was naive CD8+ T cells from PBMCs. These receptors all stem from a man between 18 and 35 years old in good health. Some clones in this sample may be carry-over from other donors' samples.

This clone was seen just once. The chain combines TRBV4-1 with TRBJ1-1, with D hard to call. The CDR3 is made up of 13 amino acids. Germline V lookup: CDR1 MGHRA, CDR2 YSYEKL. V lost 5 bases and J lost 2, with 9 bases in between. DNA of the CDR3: TGCGCCAGCAGCGTATCCTTCAACACTGAAGCTTTCTTT. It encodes CASSVSFNTEAFF.

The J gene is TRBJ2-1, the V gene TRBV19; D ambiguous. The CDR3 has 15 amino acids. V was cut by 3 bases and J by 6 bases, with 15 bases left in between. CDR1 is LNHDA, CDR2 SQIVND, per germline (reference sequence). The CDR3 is CASSMNPLQVNEQFF. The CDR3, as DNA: TGTGCCAGTAGTATGAACCCTCTCCAGGTCAATGAGCAGTTCTTC.

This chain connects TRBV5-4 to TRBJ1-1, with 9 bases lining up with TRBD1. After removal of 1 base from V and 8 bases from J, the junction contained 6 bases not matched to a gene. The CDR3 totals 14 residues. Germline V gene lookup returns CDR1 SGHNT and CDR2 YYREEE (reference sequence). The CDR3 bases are TGTGCCAGCAGCTTGAAAGCGACAGGGGGAGAAGCTTTCTTT. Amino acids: CASSLKATGGEAFF.

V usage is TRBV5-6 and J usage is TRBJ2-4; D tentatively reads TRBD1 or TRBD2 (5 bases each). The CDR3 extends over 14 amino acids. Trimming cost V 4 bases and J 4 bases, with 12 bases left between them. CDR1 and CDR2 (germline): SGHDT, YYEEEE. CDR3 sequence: CASSQLEGKNIQYF. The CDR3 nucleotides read TGTGCCAGCAGCCAACTTGAGGGGAAAAACATTCAGTACTTC.

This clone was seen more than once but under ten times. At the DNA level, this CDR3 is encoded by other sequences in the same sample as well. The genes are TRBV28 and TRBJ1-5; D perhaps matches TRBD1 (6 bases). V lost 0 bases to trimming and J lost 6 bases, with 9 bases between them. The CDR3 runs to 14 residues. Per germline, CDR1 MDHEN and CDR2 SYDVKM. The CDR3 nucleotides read TGTGCCAGCAGTTTATGGGGGGGCACTCAGCCCCAGCATTTT. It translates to CASSLWGGTQPQHF.

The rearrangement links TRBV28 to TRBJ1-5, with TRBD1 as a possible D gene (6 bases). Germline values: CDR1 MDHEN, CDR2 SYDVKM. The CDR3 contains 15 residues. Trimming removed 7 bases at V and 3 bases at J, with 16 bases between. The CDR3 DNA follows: TGTGCCAGCACAATATTGTCAGGGGACAATCAGCCCCAGCATTTT. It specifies CASTILSGDNQPQHF. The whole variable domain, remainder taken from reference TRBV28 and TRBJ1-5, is DVKVTQSSRYLVKRTGEKVFLECVQDMDHENMFWYRQDPGLGLRLIYFSYDVKMKEKGDIPEGYSVSREKKERFSLILESASTNQTSMYLCASTILSGDNQPQHFGDGTRLSIL.

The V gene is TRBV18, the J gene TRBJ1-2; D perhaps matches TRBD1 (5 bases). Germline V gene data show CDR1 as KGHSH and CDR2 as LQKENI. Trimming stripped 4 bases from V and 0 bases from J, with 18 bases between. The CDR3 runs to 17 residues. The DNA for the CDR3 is TGTGCCAGCTCACTAAGTGCCTTGACAGACCCTAACTATGGCTACACCTTC. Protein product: CASSLSALTDPNYGYTF. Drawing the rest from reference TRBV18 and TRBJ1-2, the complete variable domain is NAGVMQNPRHLVRRRGQEARLRCSPMKGHSHVYWYRQLPEEGLKFMVYLQKENIIDESGMPKERFSAEFPKEGPSILRIQQVVRGDSAAYFCASSLSALTDPNYGYTFGSGTRLTVV.

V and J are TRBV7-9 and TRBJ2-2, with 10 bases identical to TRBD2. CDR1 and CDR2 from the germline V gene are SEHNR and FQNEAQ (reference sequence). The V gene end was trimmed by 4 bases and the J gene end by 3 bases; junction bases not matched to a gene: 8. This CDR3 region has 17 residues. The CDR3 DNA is TGTGCCAGCAGCTCGCATCCTAGCGGGAGAGACACCGGGGAGCTGTTTTTT. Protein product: CASSSHPSGRDTGELFF. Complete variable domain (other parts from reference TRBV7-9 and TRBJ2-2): DTGVSQNPRHKITKRGQNVTFRCDPISEHNRLYWYRQTLGQGPEFLTYFQNEAQLEKSRLLSDRFSAERPKGSFSTLEIQRTEQGDSAMYLCASSSHPSGRDTGELFFGEGSRLTVL.

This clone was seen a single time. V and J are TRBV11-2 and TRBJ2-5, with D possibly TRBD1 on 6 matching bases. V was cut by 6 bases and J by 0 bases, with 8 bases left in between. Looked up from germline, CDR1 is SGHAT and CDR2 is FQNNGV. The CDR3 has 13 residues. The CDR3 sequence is CASRGQNQETQYF. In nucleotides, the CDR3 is TGTGCCAGCAGGGGACAAAACCAAGAGACCCAGTACTTC.

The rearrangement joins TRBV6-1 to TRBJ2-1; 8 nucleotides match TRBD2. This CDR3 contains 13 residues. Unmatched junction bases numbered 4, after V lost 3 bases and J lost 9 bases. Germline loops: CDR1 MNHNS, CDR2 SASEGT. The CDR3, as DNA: TGTGCCAGCAGTGATGCGGGAGGCCCTGAGCAGTTCTTC. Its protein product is CASSDAGGPEQFF.

The CDR3 nucleotides read TGTGCCAGCAGTGATAGCGGGTTAAATCAGCCCCAGCATTTT. This gives the protein CASSDSGLNQPQHF. J is TRBJ1-5 and V is TRBV2; D call uncertain. The CDR3 runs to 14 residues. Germline assignment: CDR1 SNHLY and CDR2 FYNNEI. The V end was cut by 3 bases, the J end by 4 bases, with 10 bases between.

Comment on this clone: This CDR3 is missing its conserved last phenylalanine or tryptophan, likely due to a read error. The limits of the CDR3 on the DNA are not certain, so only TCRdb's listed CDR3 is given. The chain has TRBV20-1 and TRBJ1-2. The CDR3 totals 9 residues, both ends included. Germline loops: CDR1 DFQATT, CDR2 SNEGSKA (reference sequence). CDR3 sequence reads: CSVKEEGVN.

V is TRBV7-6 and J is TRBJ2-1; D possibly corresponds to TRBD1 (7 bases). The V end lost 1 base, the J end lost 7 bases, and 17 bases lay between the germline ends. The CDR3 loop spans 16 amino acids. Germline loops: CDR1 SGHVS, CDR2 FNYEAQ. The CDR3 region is CASSLDSEGAGNEQFF. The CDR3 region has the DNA TGTGCCAGCAGCTTAGACTCTGAGGGGGCGGGAAATGAGCAGTTCTTC.

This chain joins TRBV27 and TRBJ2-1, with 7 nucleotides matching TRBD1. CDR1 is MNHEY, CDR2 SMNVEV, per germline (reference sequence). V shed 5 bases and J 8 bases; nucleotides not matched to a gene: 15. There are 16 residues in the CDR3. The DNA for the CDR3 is TGTGCCAGCAGTCTCCTCCCCGACAGGGCCCGGGATGAGCAGTTCTTC. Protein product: CASSLLPDRARDEQFF.

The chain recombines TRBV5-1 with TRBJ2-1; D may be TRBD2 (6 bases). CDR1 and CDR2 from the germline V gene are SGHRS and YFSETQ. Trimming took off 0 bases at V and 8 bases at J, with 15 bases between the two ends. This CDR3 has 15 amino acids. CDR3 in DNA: TGCGCCAGCAGCTTGGCTCCGGGAGCAGGCGATGAGCAGTTCTTC. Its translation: CASSLAPGAGDEQFF. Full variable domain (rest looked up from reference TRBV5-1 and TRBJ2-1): KAGVTQTPRYLIKTRGQQVTLSCSPISGHRSVSWYQQTPGQGLQFLFEYFSETQRNKGNFPGRFSGRQFSNSRSEMNVSTLELGDSALYLCASSLAPGAGDEQFFGPGTRLTVL.

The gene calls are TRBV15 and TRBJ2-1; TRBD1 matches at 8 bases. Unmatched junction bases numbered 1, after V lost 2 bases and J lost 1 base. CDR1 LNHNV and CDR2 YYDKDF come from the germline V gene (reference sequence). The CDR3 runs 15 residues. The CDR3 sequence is CATSRQGASYNEQFF. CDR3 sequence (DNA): TGTGCCACCAGCAGACAGGGGGCATCCTACAATGAGCAGTTCTTC.

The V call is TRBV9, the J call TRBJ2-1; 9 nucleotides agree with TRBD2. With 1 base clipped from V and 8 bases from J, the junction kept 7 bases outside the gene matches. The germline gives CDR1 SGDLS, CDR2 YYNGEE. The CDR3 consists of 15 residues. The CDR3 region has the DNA TGTGCCAGCAGCGTATATAGCGGGAGTAGCTATGAGCAGTTCTTC. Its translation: CASSVYSGSSYEQFF.

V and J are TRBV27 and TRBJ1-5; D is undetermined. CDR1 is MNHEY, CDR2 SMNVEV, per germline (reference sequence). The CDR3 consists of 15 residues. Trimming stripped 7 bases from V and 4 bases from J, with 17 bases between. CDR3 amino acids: CASTPSGFVNQPQHF. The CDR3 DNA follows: TGTGCCAGCACCCCTTCTGGGTTTGTAAATCAGCCCCAGCATTTT.

The CDR3: CASSPGPRLRADTQYF. The DNA of the CDR3 is TGTGCCAGCAGCCCCGGGCCGAGACTACGTGCAGATACGCAGTATTTT. The V and J genes are TRBV13 and TRBJ2-3; maybe TRBD2 (5 bases). The CDR3 is made up of 16 amino acids. Trimming left V 5 bases short and J 4 bases short, with 19 bases between. Germline-derived CDR1 and CDR2 are PRHDT and FYEKMQ (reference sequence). The whole variable domain, filled in from reference TRBV13 and TRBJ2-3, reads AAGVIQSPRHLIKEKRETATLKCYPIPRHDTVYWYQQGPGQDPQFLISFYEKMQSDKGSIPDRFSAQQFSDYHSELNMSSLELGDSALYFCASSPGPRLRADTQYFGPGTRLTVL.

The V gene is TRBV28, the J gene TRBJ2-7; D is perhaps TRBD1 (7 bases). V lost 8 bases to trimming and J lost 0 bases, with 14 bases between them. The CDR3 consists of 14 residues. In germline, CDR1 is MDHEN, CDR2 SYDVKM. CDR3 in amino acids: CASRRGPSSYEQYF. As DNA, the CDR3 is TGTGCCAGCCGGAGGGGGCCGAGCTCCTACGAGCAGTACTTC.

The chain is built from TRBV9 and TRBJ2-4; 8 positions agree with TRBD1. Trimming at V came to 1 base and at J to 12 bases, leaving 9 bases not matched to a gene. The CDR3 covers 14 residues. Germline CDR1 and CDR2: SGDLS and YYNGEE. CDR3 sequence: CASSVRDRGSGQYF. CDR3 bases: TGTGCCAGCAGCGTAAGAGACAGGGGTTCGGGTCAGTACTTC.